This record covers a single T cell receptor beta chain. These data are taken from a study of shared clonotypes between healthy human individuals. The assay was run at deep level. Sequencing used immunoSEQ multiplex PCR; TCRdb keeps in-frame clones, though not all of them. This sample has around 980,000 clones; around three quarters occur once, and the top ten carry roughly 0.61%. The sample comprised memory CD4+ T cells from PBMCs. Regarding subset: CD45RA-negative fraction. This sequence was found in a man younger than 35 in good health. Some clones in this sample may be carry-over from other donors' samples.

CDR3 sequence: CASSSSYSGHSYNEQFF. The CDR3 DNA sequence: TGCGCCAGCAGCTCAAGTTATAGCGGGCACTCCTACAATGAGCAGTTCTTC. The chain joins TRBV5-1 to TRBJ2-1; 7 nucleotides align to TRBD2. This CDR3 is built from 17 residues. Germline-derived CDR1 and CDR2 are SGHRS and YFSETQ. V gave up 3 bases and J gave up 0 bases; unmatched junction bases: 9.